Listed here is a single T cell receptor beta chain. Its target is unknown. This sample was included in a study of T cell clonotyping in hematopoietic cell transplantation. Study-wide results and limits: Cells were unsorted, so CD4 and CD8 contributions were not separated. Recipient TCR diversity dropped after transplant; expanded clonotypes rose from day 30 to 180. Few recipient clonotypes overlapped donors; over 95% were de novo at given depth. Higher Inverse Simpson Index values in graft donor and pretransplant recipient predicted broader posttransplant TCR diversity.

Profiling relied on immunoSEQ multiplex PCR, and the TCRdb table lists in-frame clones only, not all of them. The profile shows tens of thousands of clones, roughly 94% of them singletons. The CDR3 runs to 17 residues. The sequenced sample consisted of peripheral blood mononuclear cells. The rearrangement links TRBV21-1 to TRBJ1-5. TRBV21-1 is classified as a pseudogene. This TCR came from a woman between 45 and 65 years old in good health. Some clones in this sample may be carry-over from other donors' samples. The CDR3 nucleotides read TGTGCCAGCAGCAAACCCGGGAAGGATGGTGGCAATCAGCCCCAGCATTTT. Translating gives CASSKPGKDGGNQPQHF.